A selection of T cell receptor beta chains follows, all from one sample in a study of cytomegalovirus exposure and HLA in healthy donors. Some clones are missing from TCRdb's copy, which holds only in-frame ones; the method was immunoSEQ multiplex PCR. The sample lists roughly 160,000 clones; roughly 80% were seen once. Sequences were obtained from PBMCs. Receptor source: a male donor in good health and CMV-seronegative. The CDR3 runs from the conserved cysteine through the conserved F or W. A D gene is named only where the DNA matches it firmly. Clone size is shown for a subset of rows, as once, few, many or a class of expanded clone.

-	TRBV7-2	16	TRBJ2-7	TRBD2	TGTGCCAGCAGCTTTGATTCTAGCGGGGCGGCCTACGAGCAGTACTTC	CASSFDSSGAAYEQYF
-	TRBV7-3	13	TRBJ2-3	-	TGTGCCAGCAGCTTAGGAGGCACAGATACGCAGTATTTT	CASSLGGTDTQYF
-	TRBV6-5	16	TRBJ2-1	TRBD2	TGTGCCAGCAGTTACGGGACTGGCGGGGGTTACAATGAGCAGTTCTTC	CASSYGTGGGYNEQFF
once	TRBV6-5	13	TRBJ1-2	TRBD1	TGTGCCAGCAGTAGGAACACAGGGGATGGCTACACCTTC	CASSRNTGDGYTF
-	TRBV4-2	17	TRBJ2-1	TRBD2	TGTGCCAGCAGCCAAGATTTGAGCGGGGGGGCTCACAATGAGCAGTTCTTC	CASSQDLSGGAHNEQFF
-	TRBV28	16	TRBJ2-3	TRBD2	TGTGCCAGCCTGGGGGGGGGAGTAGGGTTCACAGATACGCAGTATTTT	CASLGGGVGFTDTQYF
-	TRBV7-6	15	TRBJ2-7	TRBD2	TGTGCCAGCAGCTTAGGGACTAGCGCCTCCTACGAGCAGTACTTC	CASSLGTSASYEQYF
-	TRBV7-9	17	TRBJ1-4	TRBD1	TGTGCCAGCAGCACCTGGGACAGGGACGAATCTAATGAAAAACTGTTTTTT	CASSTWDRDESNEKLFF
-	TRBV4-3	16	TRBJ1-5	-	TGCGCCAGCAGCCAAGGGGCTGGGGGCGGCAATCAGCCCCAGCATTTT	CASSQGAGGGNQPQHF
-	TRBV6-6	14	TRBJ2-7	TRBD1	TGTGCCAGCACCCCGGGACAGGGGGTTTACGAGCAGTACTTC	CASTPGQGVYEQYF
-	TRBV2	14	TRBJ2-7	TRBD2	TGTGCCAGCAGTGAAATTGGACTAGCCTACGAGCAGTACTTC	CASSEIGLAYEQYF
-	TRBV29-1	14	TRBJ2-1	TRBD1	TGCAGCGTTCCGCGGGACAGGCAACCCAATGAGCAGTTCTTC	CSVPRDRQPNEQFF
-	TRBV9	14	TRBJ1-2	-	TGTGCCAGCAGCGGGGGAGGGGGGCGTTATGGCTACACCTTC	CASSGGGGRYGYTF
-	TRBV5-1	17	TRBJ2-1	-	TGCGCCAGCAGCTTGGCCCTCGTGAGCAGGGGTGAGGATGAGCAGTTCTTC	CASSLALVSRGEDEQFF
-	TRBV11-2	12	TRBJ2-7	-	TGTGCCAGCAGCTTAGCAGGGGTCGAGCAGTACTTC	CASSLAGVEQYF
-	TRBV27	15	TRBJ1-4	-	TGTGCCAGCAAAAACAGGGCCACCGACGTGCAAAAACTGTTTTTT	CASKNRATDVQKLFF
few	TRBV7-2	16	TRBJ2-7	-	TGTGCCAGCAGCTTAGGACCCAGGGACTTTCCCTACGAGCAGTACTTC	CASSLGPRDFPYEQYF
-	TRBV7-2	12	TRBJ2-5	-	TGTGCCAGCAGCTTAGCGCGGGGGCCACTATACTTC	CASSLARGPLYF
-	TRBV28	17	TRBJ2-5	TRBD2	TGTGCCAGCAGTTTGGGACTAGCGGGAGTCCTCCAAGAGACCCAGTACTTC	CASSLGLAGVLQETQYF
-	TRBV2	12	TRBJ2-2	-	TGTGCCAGCAGCAGGGCAACCGGGGAGCTGTTTTTT	CASSRATGELFF
few	TRBV19	15	TRBJ2-7	TRBD2	TGTGCCAGTAGTATGGGGTCCAGCGGGAGCTACGAGCAGTACTTC	CASSMGSSGSYEQYF
-	TRBV19	15	TRBJ1-2	TRBD1	TGTGCCAGTAGTATAGGAGGGACAGTTACCTATGGCTACACCTTC	CASSIGGTVTYGYTF
once	TRBV9	13	TRBJ2-2	-	TGTGCCAGCAGCGTAGTAACAGACGGGGAGCTGTTTTTT	CASSVVTDGELFF
-	TRBV25-1	15	TRBJ2-7	TRBD1	TGTGCCAGCAGTGGAGTAGGGACAGGCGACTACGAGCAGTACTTC	CASSGVGTGDYEQYF